The 28 T cell receptor beta chains given below trace back to one sample, sequenced in a study of identifying expanded T cells in peripheral blood. Sequencing used immunoSEQ multiplex PCR; TCRdb keeps in-frame clones, though not all of them. The repertoire consists of 83,000 or so clones, with about nine tenths occurring once and the leading ten covering roughly 3.8%. The sample consisted of blood. Receptors originate from a person aged 18 to 75 in good health.

The chain joins TRBV4-1 to TRBJ2-7; D is ambiguous. This CDR3 has 13 residues. V lost 4 bases and J lost 4, with 11 bases in between. Germline V CDR1 and CDR2: MGHRA, YSYEKL. The CDR3 here is CASSPSTGYEQYF. The CDR3 DNA sequence: TGCGCCAGCAGCCCCTCCACCGGGTACGAGCAGTACTTC.

The chain recombines TRBV29-1 with TRBJ2-7; 12 bases align to TRBD1. Germline assignment: CDR1 SQVTM and CDR2 ANQGSEA. The CDR3 contains 13 residues. J gave up 5 bases and V 3 bases, and 2 bases lay outside the gene matches. This CDR3 is CSVEGQGAHEQYF. As DNA, the CDR3 is TGCAGCGTTGAGGGACAGGGGGCTCACGAGCAGTACTTC.

This sequence joins TRBV6-4 and TRBJ2-5, with TRBD2 matching over 10 bases. V was clipped by 5 bases and J by 1 base; unmatched bases: 4. Germline CDR1 MRHNA, CDR2 SNTAGT. The CDR3 consists of 15 residues. The DNA for the CDR3 is TGTGCCAGCAGTAAACTAGCGGGGAGCCAAGAGACCCAGTACTTC. It is translated as CASSKLAGSQETQYF.

The chain uses TRBV28 and TRBJ1-2; D may be TRBD1 (5 bases). Between the trimmed V and J ends, which lost 8 bases and 4 bases, there was a span of 20 bases. Germline V CDR1 and CDR2: MDHEN, SYDVKM. The CDR3 has 15 amino acids. The CDR3 DNA reads TGTGCCAGCCGTCCATGGGGGGTACTACTCTATGGCTACACCTTC. Its protein is CASRPWGVLLYGYTF.

The rearrangement uses TRBV30 and TRBJ1-1; D is undetermined. Germline assignment: CDR1 GTSNPN and CDR2 SVGIG (reference sequence). There are 13 residues in the CDR3. V was pared by 0 bases and J by 1 base, with 6 bases between. The CDR3 here is CAWSVLWNTEAFF. The CDR3 coding sequence is TGTGCCTGGAGTGTACTGTGGAACACTGAAGCTTTCTTT.

The chain combines TRBV6-1 with TRBJ1-5; 7 bases are shared with TRBD1. The ends lost 2 bases at V and 2 bases at J; junction bases unmatched: 6. This CDR3 comprises 16 residues. In germline, CDR1 is MNHNS, CDR2 SASEGT. Here the CDR3 reads CASSEPRQGGNQPQHF. CDR3 DNA: TGTGCCAGCAGTGAACCTCGACAGGGAGGCAATCAGCCCCAGCATTTT.

This chain joins TRBV7-2 and TRBJ2-5; possibly TRBD1 or TRBD2 for D (5 bases each). This CDR3 has 13 amino acids. V was shortened by 1 base and J by 8 bases, with 11 bases between the two germline ends. Germline CDR1 SGHTA, CDR2 FQGNSA. In DNA form, the CDR3 reads TGTGCCAGCAGCTTAGACTGGGGACCCACCCAGTACTTC. Translation: CASSLDWGPTQYF.

The chain recombines TRBV5-4 with TRBJ2-5, with 11 bases that match TRBD2. V trimming: 4 bases; J trimming: 3 bases; junction bases outside the gene matches: 5. Germline V gene sequence: CDR1 SGHNT, CDR2 YYREEE (reference sequence). This CDR3 is 15 amino acids long. This CDR3 is CASSDVAGGEETQYF. The CDR3 DNA is TGTGCCAGCAGCGATGTAGCGGGGGGGGAAGAGACCCAGTACTTC.

The chain combines TRBV5-1 with TRBJ2-1; the D gene is possibly TRBD2 (6 bases). This CDR3 has 16 residues. CDR1 and CDR2 (germline): SGHRS, YFSETQ. The V gene lost 0 bases and the J gene lost 1 base, with 11 bases spanning the gap. The CDR3 sequence: CASSLGFGSSYNEQFF. CDR3 nucleotides: TGCGCCAGCAGCTTGGGTTTCGGGAGTTCCTACAATGAGCAGTTCTTC.

The chain recombines TRBV4-2 with TRBJ1-5, with 12 bases matching TRBD1. The CDR3 runs 15 residues. Losses at the gene ends were 3 bases for V and 6 bases for J; bases not matched to a gene: 3. CDR1 and CDR2 from the germline V gene are LGHNA and YNFKEQ. The CDR3 nucleotides read TGTGCCAGCAGCCACGGGACAGGGGGCGTTCAGCCCCAGCATTTT. It encodes CASSHGTGGVQPQHF.

This chain joins TRBV28 and TRBJ1-2; 7 positions agree with TRBD1. In germline, CDR1 is MDHEN, CDR2 SYDVKM. The CDR3 totals 18 residues. V shed 6 bases, J shed 2 bases, and the junction held 18 bases outside the gene matches. The CDR3 loop reads CASRALPGQRGVNYGYTF. The CDR3 DNA is TGTGCCAGCAGAGCACTACCGGGACAGCGAGGCGTAAACTATGGCTACACCTTC.

The chain joins TRBV4-1 to TRBJ2-7, with a weak D call TRBD2 (5 bases). This CDR3 spans 15 amino acids. Deletions cut 0 bases from V and 2 bases from J, with 11 bases between. CDR1 is MGHRA, CDR2 YSYEKL, per germline. The CDR3 DNA reads as TGCGCCAGCAGCCAAGACCGGCAGACTACCTACGAGCAGTACTTC. Translation: CASSQDRQTTYEQYF.

This sequence joins TRBV30 and TRBJ2-3; TRBD2 matches at 8 bases. Germline V gives CDR1 GTSNPN, CDR2 SVGIG (reference sequence). The CDR3 loop spans 16 amino acids. V lost 2 bases to trimming and J lost 5 bases; unmatched junction nucleotides: 12. The CDR3 coding sequence is TGTGCCTGGAGTTCTACCGGGACTAGGTTTCTAGATACGCAGTATTTT. This gives the protein CAWSSTGTRFLDTQYF.

This chain joins TRBV21-1 and TRBJ2-7. TRBV21-1 corresponds to a pseudogene. The CDR3 totals 13 residues. The CDR3 coding sequence is TGTGCCAGCAGCAAAGAAGGCAGTTACGAGCAGTACTTC. It is translated as CASSKEGSYEQYF.

The chain couples TRBV5-6 to TRBJ2-7; the D is unclear. The length of the CDR3 is 11 residues. The germline V gene encodes CDR1 SGHDT and CDR2 YYEEEE. With 4 bases removed from V and 5 bases from J, the gap between germline ends came to 7 bases. CDR3 bases: TGTGCCAGCAGCCTCGACAACGAGCAGTACTTC. Residues: CASSLDNEQYF. The full variable domain, completed using reference TRBV5-6 and TRBJ2-7, is DAGVTQSPTHLIKTRGQQVTLRCSPKSGHDTVSWYQQALGQGPQFIFQYYEEEERQRGNFPDRFSGHQFPNYSSELNVNALLLGDSALYLCASSLDNEQYFGPGTRLTVT.

The chain couples TRBV18 to TRBJ1-3; unclear D gene. Germline V lookup: CDR1 KGHSH, CDR2 LQKENI. The CDR3 is 16 amino acids. Trimming took 3 bases from V and 0 from J, leaving 12 bases between them. CDR3 DNA sequence: TGTGCCAGCTCACCGGGAGTCCGGAGCTCTGGAAACACCATATATTTT. Amino acids: CASSPGVRSSGNTIYF.

The chain uses TRBV27 and TRBJ2-5; 11 nucleotides align to TRBD2. Trimming cost V 0 bases and J 5 bases; bases outside gene matches: 5. Germline CDR1 reads MNHEY; CDR2 reads SMNVEV (reference sequence). The CDR3 extends over 16 amino acids. DNA of the CDR3: TGTGCCAGCAGTTTATCCGGCGCTAGCGGGGGGGAGACCCAGTACTTC. It is translated as CASSLSGASGGETQYF.

The V call is TRBV5-6, the J call TRBJ2-5; tentative D call: TRBD1 (5 bases). The V end was cut by 1 base, the J end by 4 bases, with 17 bases between. The CDR3 contains 16 residues. CDR1 is SGHDT, CDR2 YYEEEE, per germline. As DNA, the CDR3 is TGTGCCAGCAGCTTGCTAGGTCTAGGGGATGGAGAGACCCAGTACTTC. This sequence encodes CASSLLGLGDGETQYF.

This clone was observed at least ten times. The rearrangement links TRBV6-4 to TRBJ2-1; D is possibly TRBD1 (7 bases). V was clipped by 4 bases and J by 10 bases, with 17 bases between them. Germline CDR1 MRHNA, CDR2 SNTAGT. The CDR3 length is 14 residues. For the CDR3, the DNA is TGTGCCAGCAGTGCCCAGGGGGGCGGCGGCGAGCAGTTCTTC. It specifies CASSAQGGGGEQFF.

CDR3 sequence: CASSSTRQGLNEQFF. The CDR3 DNA follows: TGTGCCAGCAGCTCTACCCGACAGGGGTTGAATGAGCAGTTCTTC. The chain combines TRBV7-8 with TRBJ2-1; TRBD1 agrees at 8 bases. V was pared by 4 bases and J by 7 bases, with 9 bases of the junction left unmatched. Germline CDR1 SGHVS, CDR2 FQNEAQ. This CDR3 spans 15 amino acids.

The chain carries TRBV21-1 and TRBJ1-5. TRBV21-1 is assigned pseudogene status. The CDR3 is 15 amino acids. CDR3 sequence (DNA): TGTGCCAGCAGCAAAGGTTCGGCCAGCAATCAGCCCCAGCATTTT. Translation: CASSKGSASNQPQHF.

The V and J genes are TRBV27 and TRBJ1-2; TRBD1 aligns across 10 bases. V lost 0 bases and J lost 8; bases outside the gene matches: 6. Germline V CDR1 and CDR2: MNHEY, SMNVEV (reference sequence). The CDR3 totals 15 residues. The CDR3 loop is CASSLSSGTGVGYTF. CDR3 coding DNA: TGTGCCAGCAGTTTATCCTCGGGGACAGGGGTCGGCTACACCTTC.

The chain uses TRBV9 and TRBJ2-2; the D is unclear. V shed 0 bases and J shed 6 bases, with 12 bases lying between them. This CDR3 region has 15 residues. Germline lookup yields CDR1 SGDLS and CDR2 YYNGEE. This CDR3 is CASSVAAKPSGELFF. The CDR3 bases are TGTGCCAGCAGCGTAGCGGCAAAACCCTCCGGGGAGCTGTTTTTT.

The V call is TRBV2, the J call TRBJ2-1; the D is unclear. The CDR3 loop spans 13 amino acids. Germline lookup yields CDR1 SNHLY and CDR2 FYNNEI. Deletions cut 6 bases from V and 0 bases from J, with 6 bases between. The DNA of the CDR3 is TGTGCCAGCAGGACTCTCTCCTACAATGAGCAGTTCTTC. Protein product: CASRTLSYNEQFF. Full variable domain (outside the CDR3, taken from reference TRBV2 and TRBJ2-1): EPEVTQTPSHQVTQMGQEVILRCVPISNHLYFYWYRQILGQKVEFLVSFYNNEISEKSEIFDDQFSVERPDGSNFTLKIRSTKLEDSAMYFCASRTLSYNEQFFGPGTRLTVL.

The chain joins TRBV6-4 to TRBJ1-4, with D possibly matching TRBD1 (5 bases). Deletions cut 5 bases from V and 5 bases from J, with 18 bases between. CDR3 length: 16 amino acids. CDR1 and CDR2 (germline): MRHNA, SNTAGT. CDR3 protein: CASSPTGGTTNEKLFF. The CDR3 DNA is TGTGCCAGCAGTCCTACGGGGGGGACGACAAATGAAAAACTGTTTTTT.

The V gene is TRBV7-9, the J gene TRBJ1-5; D remains unclear. The CDR3 sequence is 12 residues long. Trimming took 1 base from V and 4 from J, leaving 2 bases between them. The germline gives CDR1 SEHNR, CDR2 FQNEAQ (reference sequence). This chain's CDR3 is CASSLENQPQHF. The CDR3 DNA is TGTGCCAGCAGCTTAGAGAATCAGCCCCAGCATTTT.

This rearrangement joins TRBV30 to TRBJ2-7, with 12 bases identical to TRBD2. CDR1 is GTSNPN, CDR2 SVGIG, per germline (reference sequence). Germline trimming cut 2 bases from V and 3 bases from J; bases unmatched to any gene: 11. The CDR3 runs 17 residues. CDR3 nucleotides: TGTGCCTGGAGTCCGAAAAAGACTAGCGGGGGATTCTACGAGCAGTACTTC. Amino acid sequence: CAWSPKKTSGGFYEQYF.

The rearrangement joins TRBV5-5 to TRBJ2-3, with TRBD2 as a possible D gene (6 bases). The germline gives CDR1 SGHKS, CDR2 YYEKEE (reference sequence). Trimming took 4 bases from V and 5 from J, leaving 14 bases between them. CDR3 length: 14 amino acids. DNA of the CDR3: TGTGCCAGCAGCCAGGGACTCCGGGGAGATACGCAGTATTTT. Its translation: CASSQGLRGDTQYF.